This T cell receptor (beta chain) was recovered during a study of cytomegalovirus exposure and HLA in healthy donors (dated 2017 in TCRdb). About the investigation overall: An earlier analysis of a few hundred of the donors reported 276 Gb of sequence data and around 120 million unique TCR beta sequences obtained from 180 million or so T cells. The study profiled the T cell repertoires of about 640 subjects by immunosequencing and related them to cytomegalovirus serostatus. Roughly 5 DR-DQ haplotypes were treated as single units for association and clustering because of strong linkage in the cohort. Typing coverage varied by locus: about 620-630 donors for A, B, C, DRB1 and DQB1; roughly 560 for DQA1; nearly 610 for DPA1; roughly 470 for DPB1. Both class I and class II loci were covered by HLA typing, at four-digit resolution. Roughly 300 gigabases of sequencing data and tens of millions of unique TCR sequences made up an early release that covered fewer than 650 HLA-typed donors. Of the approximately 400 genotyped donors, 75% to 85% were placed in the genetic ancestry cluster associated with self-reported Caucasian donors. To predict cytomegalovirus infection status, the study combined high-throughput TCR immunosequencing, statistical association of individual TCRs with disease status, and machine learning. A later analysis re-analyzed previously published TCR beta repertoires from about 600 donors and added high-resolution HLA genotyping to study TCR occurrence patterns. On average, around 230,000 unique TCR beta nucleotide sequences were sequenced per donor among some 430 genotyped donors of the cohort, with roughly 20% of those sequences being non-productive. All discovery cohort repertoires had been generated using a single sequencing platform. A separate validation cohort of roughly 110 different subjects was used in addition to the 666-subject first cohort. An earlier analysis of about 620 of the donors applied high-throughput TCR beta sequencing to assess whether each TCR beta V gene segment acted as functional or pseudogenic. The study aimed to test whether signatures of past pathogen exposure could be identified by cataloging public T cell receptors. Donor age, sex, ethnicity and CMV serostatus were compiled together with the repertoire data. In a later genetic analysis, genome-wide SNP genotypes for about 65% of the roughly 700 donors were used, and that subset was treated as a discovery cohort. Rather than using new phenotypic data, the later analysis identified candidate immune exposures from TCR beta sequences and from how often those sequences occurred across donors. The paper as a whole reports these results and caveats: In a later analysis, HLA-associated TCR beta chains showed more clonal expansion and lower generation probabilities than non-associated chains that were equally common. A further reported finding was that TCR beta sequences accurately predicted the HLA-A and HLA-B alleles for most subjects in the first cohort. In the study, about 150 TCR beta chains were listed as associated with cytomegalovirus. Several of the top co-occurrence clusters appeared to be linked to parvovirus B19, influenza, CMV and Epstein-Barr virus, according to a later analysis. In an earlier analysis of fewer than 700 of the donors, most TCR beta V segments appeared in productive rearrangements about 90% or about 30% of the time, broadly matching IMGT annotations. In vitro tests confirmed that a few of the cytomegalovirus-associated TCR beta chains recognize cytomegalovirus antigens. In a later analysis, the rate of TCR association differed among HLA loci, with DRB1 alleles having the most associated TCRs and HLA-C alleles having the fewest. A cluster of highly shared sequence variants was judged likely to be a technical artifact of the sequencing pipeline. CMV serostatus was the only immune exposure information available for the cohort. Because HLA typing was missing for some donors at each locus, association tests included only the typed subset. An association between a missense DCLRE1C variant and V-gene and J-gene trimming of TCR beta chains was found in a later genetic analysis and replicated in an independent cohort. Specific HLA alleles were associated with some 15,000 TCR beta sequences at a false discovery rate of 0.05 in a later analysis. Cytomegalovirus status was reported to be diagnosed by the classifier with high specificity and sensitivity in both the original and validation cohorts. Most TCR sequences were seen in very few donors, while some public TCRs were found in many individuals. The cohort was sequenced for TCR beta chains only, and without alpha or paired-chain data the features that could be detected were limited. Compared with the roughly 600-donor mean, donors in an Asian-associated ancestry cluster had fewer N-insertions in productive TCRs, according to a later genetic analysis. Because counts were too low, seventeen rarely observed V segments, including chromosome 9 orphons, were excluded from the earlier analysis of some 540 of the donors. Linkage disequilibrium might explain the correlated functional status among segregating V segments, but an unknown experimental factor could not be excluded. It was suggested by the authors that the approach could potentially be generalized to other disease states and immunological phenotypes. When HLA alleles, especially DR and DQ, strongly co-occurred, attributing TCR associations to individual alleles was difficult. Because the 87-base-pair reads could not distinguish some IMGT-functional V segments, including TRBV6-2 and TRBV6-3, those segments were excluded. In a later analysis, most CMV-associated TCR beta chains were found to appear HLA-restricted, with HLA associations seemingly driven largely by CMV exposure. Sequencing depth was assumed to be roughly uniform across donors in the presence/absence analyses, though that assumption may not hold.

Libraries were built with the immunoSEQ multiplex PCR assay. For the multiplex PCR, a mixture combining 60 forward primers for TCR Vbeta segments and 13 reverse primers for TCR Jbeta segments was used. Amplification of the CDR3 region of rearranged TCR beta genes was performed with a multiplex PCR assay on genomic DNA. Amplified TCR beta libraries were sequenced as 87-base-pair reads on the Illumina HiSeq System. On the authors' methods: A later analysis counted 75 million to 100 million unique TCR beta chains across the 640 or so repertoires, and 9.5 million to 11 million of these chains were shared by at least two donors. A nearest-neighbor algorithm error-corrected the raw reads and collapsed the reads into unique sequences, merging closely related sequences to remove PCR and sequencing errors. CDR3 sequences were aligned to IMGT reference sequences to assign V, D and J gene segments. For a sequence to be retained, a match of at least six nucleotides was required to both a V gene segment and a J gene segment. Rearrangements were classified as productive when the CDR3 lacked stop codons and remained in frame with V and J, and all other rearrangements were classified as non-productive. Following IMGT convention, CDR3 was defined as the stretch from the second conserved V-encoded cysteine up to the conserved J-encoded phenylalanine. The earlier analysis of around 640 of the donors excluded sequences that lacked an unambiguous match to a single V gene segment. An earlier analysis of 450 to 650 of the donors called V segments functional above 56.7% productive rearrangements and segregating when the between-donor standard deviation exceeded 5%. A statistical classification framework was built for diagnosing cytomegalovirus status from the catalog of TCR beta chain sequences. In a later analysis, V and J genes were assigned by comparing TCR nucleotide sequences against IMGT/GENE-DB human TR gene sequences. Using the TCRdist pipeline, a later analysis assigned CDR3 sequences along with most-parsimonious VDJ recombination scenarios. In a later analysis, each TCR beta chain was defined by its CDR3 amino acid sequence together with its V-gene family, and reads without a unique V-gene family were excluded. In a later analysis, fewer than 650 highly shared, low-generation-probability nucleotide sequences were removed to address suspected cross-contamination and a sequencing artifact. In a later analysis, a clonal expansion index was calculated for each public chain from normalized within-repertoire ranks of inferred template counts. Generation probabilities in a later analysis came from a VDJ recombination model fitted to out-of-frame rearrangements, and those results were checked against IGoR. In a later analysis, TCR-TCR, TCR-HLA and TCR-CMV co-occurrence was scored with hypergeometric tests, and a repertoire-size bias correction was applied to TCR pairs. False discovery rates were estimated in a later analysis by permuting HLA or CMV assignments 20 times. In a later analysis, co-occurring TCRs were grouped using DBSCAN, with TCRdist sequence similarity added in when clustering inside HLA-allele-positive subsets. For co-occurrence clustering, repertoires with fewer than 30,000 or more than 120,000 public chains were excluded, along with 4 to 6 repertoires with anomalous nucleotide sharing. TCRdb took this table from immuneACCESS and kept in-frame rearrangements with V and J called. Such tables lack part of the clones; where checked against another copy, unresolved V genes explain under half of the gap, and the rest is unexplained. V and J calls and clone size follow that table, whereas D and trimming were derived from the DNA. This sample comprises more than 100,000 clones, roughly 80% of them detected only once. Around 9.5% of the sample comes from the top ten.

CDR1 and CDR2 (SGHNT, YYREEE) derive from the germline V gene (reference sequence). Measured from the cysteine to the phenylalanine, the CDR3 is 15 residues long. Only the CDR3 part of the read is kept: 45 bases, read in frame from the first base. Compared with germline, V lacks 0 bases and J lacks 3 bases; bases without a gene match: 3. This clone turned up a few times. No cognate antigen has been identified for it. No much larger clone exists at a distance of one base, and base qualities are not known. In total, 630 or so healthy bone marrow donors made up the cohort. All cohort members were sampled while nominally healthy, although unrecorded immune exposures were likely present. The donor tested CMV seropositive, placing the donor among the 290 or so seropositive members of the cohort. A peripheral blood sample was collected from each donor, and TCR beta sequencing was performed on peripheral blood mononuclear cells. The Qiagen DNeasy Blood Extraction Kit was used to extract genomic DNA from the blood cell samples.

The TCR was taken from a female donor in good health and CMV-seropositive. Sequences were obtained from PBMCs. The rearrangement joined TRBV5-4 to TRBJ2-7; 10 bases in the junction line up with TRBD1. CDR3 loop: CASSLGTGGLYEQYF. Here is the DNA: TGTGCCAGCAGCTTGGGGACAGGGGGGCTCTACGAGCAGTACTTC.